This TCR beta chain was profiled in a study of blood T cell repertoires in COVID-19. The V gene's germline CDR1 is MGHRA and CDR2 YSYEKL. There are 16 residues in the CDR3. V was pared by 3 bases and J by 3 bases, with 17 bases between. Per the original data handling: Amplification of reference gene primers was used by the study to estimate nucleated cell counts. Here immunoSEQ multiplex PCR was the method, and the copy in TCRdb shows in-frame clones only, minus some. V and J calls and clone size are given by that table; D and trimming were obtained from the DNA. The sample has about 130,000 clones; approximately 90% are singletons. There are a few counts of this clone.

This TCR was sampled from a man between 60 and 70 years old with active or convalescent COVID-19. The gene calls are TRBV4-1 and TRBJ1-2; possible D gene TRBD1, 5 bases. Sequenced: peripheral blood. CDR3 DNA sequence: TGCGCCAGCAGCCAGGCCGGGCCTACCAGGGACTATGGCTACACCTTC. Protein product: CASSQAGPTRDYGYTF.